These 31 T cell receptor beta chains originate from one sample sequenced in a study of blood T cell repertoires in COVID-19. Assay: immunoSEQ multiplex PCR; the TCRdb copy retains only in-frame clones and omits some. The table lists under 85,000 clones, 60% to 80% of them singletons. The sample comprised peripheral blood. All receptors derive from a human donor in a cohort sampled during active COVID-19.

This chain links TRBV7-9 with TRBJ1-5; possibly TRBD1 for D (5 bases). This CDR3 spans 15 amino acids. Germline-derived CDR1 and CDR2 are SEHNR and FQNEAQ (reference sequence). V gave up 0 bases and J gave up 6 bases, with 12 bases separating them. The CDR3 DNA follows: TGTGCCAGCAGCTTAGCGGGGGGGTTCCCTCAGCCCCAGCATTTT. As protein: CASSLAGGFPQPQHF.

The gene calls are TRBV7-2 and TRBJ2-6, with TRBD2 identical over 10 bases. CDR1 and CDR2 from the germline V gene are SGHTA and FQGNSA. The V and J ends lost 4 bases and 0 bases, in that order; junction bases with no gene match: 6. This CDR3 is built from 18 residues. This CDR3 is CASSSRLAGRSGANVLTF. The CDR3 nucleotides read TGTGCCAGCAGCTCCCGACTAGCGGGTCGCTCTGGGGCCAACGTCCTGACTTTC.

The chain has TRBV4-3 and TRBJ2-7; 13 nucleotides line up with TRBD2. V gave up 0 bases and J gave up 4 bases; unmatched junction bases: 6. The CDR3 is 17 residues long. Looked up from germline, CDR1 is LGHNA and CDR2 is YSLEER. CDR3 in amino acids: CASSQEGTSGAPYEQYF. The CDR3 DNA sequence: TGCGCCAGCAGCCAAGAAGGGACTAGCGGGGCCCCATACGAGCAGTACTTC.

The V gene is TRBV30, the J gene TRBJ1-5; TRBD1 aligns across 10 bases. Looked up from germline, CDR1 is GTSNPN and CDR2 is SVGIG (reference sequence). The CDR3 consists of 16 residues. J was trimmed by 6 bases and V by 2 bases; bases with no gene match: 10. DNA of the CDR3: TGTGCCTGGAGTACCCACCGACAGGGGGCCGGTCAGCCCCAGCATTTT. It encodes CAWSTHRQGAGQPQHF. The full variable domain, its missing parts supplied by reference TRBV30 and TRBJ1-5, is SQTIHQWPATLVQPVGSPLSLECTVEGTSNPNLYWYRQAAGRGLQLLFYSVGIGQISSEVPQNLSASRPQDRQFILSSKKLLLSDSGFYLCAWSTHRQGAGQPQHFGDGTRLSIL.

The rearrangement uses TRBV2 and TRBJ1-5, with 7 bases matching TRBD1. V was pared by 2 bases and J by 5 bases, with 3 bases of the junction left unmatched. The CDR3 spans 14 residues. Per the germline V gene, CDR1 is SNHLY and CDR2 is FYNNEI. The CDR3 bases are TGTGCCAGCAGTGAACAGGGGGAAGATCAGCCCCAGCATTTT. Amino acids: CASSEQGEDQPQHF.

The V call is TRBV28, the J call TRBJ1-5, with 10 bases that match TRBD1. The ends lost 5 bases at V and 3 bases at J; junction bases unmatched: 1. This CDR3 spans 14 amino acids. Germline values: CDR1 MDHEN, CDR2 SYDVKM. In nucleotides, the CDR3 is TGTGCCAGCAGTGGGACAGGGGTCAATCAGCCCCAGCATTTT. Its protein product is CASSGTGVNQPQHF.

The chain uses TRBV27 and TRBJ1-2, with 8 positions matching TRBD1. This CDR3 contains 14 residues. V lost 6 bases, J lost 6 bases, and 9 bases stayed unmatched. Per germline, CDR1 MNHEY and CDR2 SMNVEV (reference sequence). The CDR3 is CASRLGQGGHGYTF. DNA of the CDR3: TGTGCCAGCAGACTTGGACAGGGCGGACATGGCTACACCTTC.

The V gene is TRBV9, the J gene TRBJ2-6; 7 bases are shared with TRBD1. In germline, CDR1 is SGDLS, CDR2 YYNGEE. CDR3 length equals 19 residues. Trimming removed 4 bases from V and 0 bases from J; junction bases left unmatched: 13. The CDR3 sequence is CASSIRTGHRISGANVLTF. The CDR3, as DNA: TGTGCCAGCAGCATAAGGACAGGCCACCGAATCTCTGGGGCCAACGTCCTGACTTTC.

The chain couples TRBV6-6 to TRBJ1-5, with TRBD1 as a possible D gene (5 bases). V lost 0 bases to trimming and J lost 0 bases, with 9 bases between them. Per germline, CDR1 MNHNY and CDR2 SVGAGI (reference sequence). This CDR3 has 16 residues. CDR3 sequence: CASSYSPRASNQPQHF. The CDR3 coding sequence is TGTGCCAGCAGTTACTCTCCCAGGGCTAGCAATCAGCCCCAGCATTTT.

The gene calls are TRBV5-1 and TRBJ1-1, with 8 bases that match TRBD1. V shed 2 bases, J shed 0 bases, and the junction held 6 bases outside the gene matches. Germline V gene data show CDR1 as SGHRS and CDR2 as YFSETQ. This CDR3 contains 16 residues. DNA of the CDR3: TGCGCCAGCAGCTTACAGGGGGGAGATGTGAACACTGAAGCTTTCTTT. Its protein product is CASSLQGGDVNTEAFF.

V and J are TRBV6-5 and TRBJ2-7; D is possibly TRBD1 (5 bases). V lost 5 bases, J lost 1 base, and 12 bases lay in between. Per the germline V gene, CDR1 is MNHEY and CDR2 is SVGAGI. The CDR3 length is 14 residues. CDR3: CASSPQAGSYEQYF. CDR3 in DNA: TGTGCCAGCAGTCCCCAGGCAGGGTCCTACGAGCAGTACTTC.

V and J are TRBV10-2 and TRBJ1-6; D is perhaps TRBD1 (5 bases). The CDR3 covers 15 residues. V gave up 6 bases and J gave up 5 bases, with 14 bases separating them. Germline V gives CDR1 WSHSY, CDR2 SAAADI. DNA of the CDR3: TGCGCCAGCAGCCTATACAGGCCCAATAATTCACCCCTCCACTTT. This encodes CASSLYRPNNSPLHF.

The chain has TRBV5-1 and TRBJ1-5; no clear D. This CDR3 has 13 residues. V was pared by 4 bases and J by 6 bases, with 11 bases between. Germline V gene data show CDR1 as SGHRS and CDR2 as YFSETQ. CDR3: CASSKDGVQPQHF. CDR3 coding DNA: TGCGCCAGCAGCAAAGACGGAGTTCAGCCCCAGCATTTT. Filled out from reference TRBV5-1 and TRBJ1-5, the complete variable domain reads KAGVTQTPRYLIKTRGQQVTLSCSPISGHRSVSWYQQTPGQGLQFLFEYFSETQRNKGNFPGRFSGRQFSNSRSEMNVSTLELGDSALYLCASSKDGVQPQHFGDGTRLSIL.

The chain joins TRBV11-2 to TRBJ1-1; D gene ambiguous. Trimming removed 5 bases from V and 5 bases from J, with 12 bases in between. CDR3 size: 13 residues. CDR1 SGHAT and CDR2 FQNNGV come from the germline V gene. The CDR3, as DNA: TGTGCCAGCAGCGAACGGGGAGGGACTGAAGCTTTCTTT. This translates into CASSERGGTEAFF.

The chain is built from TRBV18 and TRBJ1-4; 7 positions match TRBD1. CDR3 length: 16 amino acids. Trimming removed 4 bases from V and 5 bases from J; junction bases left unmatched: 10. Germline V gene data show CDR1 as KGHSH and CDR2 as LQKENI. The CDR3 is CASSRSPDRQNEKLFF. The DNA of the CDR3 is TGTGCCAGCTCACGGAGCCCGGACAGGCAGAATGAAAAACTGTTTTTT.

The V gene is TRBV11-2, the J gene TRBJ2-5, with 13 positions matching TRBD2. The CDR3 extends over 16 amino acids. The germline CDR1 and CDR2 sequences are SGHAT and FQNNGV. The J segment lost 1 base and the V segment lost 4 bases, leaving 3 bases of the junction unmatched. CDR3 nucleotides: TGTGCCAGCAGCTCCGGACTAGCGGGGGTCCAAGAGACCCAGTACTTC. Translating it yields CASSSGLAGVQETQYF.

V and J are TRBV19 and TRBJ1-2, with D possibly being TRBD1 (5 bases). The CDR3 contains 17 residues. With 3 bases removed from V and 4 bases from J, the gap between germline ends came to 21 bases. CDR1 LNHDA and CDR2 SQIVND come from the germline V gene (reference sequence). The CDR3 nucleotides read TGTGCCAGTAGTATCGGTAGGGGCGCAGAGTCACCCTATGGCTACACCTTC. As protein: CASSIGRGAESPYGYTF.

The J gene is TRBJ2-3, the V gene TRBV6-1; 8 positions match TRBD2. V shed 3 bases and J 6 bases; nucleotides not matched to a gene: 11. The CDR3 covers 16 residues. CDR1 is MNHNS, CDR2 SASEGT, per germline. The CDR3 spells CASSDRTSGPVDTQYF. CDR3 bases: TGTGCCAGCAGTGACCGTACTAGCGGCCCGGTGGATACGCAGTATTTT.

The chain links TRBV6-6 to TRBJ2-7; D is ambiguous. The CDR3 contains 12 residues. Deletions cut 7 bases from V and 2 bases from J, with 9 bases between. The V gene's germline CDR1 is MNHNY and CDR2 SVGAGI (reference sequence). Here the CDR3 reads CASTASTYEQYF. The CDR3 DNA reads TGTGCCAGCACCGCCAGTACCTACGAGCAGTACTTC.

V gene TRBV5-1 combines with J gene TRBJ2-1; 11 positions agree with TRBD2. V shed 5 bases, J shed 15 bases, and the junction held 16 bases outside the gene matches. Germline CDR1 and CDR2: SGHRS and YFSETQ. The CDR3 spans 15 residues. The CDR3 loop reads CASRPGLAGGQRRFF. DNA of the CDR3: TGCGCCAGCAGGCCTGGGCTAGCGGGAGGACAAAGGAGGTTCTTC.

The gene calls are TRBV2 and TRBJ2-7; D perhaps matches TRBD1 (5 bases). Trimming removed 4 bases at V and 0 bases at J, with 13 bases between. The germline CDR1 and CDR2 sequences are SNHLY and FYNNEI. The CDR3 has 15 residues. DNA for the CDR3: TGTGCCAGCAGTGCCCAGGGAAGGTTCTCCTACGAGCAGTACTTC. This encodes CASSAQGRFSYEQYF.

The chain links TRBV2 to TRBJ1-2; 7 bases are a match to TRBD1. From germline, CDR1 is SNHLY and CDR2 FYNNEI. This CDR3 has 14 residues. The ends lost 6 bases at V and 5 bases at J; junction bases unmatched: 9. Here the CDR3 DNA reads TGTGCCAGCAGACTCAGGGGGGCGGAATATGGCTACACCTTC. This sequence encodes CASRLRGAEYGYTF.

CDR3: CASSLLSGNTIYF. The CDR3 DNA reads TGTGCCAGCAGCTTGCTCTCGGGAAACACCATATATTTT. J is TRBJ1-3 and V is TRBV5-4; D is undetermined. The germline CDR1 and CDR2 sequences are SGHNT and YYREEE (reference sequence). The CDR3 totals 13 residues. V shed 1 base and J shed 4 bases, with 6 bases lying between them.

Here the CDR3 reads CASSQGLREEKLFF. In DNA, the CDR3 is TGCGCCAGCAGCCAAGGTCTGAGGGAAGAAAAACTGTTTTTT. V gene TRBV4-3 combines with J gene TRBJ1-4; D gene uncertain. Trimming took off 1 base at V and 8 bases at J, with 11 bases between the two ends. The CDR3 spans 14 residues. Germline loops: CDR1 LGHNA, CDR2 YSLEER.

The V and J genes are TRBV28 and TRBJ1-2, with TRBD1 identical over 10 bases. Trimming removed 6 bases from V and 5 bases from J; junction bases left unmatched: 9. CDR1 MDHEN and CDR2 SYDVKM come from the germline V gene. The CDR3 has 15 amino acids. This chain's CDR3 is CASSSIGTGVYGYTF. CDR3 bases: TGTGCCAGCAGCTCGATCGGGACAGGGGTTTATGGCTACACCTTC.

The CDR3 DNA follows: TGTGCCTGGACCGGGACAGGGGAAAATTCACCCCTCCACTTT. It is translated as CAWTGTGENSPLHF. The chain carries TRBV30 and TRBJ1-6, with 10 positions matching TRBD1. The V and J ends lost 4 bases and 7 bases, in that order; junction bases with no gene match: 4. The germline CDR1 and CDR2 sequences are GTSNPN and SVGIG (reference sequence). This CDR3 has 14 residues.

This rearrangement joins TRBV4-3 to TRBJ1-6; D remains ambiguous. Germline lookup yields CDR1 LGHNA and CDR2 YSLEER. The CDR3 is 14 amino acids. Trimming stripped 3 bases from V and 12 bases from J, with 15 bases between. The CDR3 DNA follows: TGCGCCAGCAGCCAGGGAGGCCGGCGAGAACCCCTCCACTTT. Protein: CASSQGGRREPLHF.

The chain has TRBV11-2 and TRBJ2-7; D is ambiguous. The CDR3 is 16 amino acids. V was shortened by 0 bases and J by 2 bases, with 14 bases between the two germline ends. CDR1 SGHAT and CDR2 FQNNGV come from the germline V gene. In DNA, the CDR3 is TGTGCCAGCAGCTTAGAGTTCTACGGTACGACCTACGAGCAGTACTTC. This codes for CASSLEFYGTTYEQYF.

CDR3 sequence reads: CASSPGDGNSPLHF. For the CDR3, the DNA is TGTGCCAGCTCACCAGGAGATGGTAATTCACCCCTCCACTTT. The chain has TRBV18 and TRBJ1-6; D is ambiguous. The CDR3 has 14 residues. Per germline, CDR1 KGHSH and CDR2 LQKENI. Deletions cut 2 bases from V and 6 bases from J, with 8 bases between. The entire variable domain, with the rest obtained from reference TRBV18 and TRBJ1-6, is as follows: NAGVMQNPRHLVRRRGQEARLRCSPMKGHSHVYWYRQLPEEGLKFMVYLQKENIIDESGMPKERFSAEFPKEGPSILRIQQVVRGDSAAYFCASSPGDGNSPLHFGNGTRLTVT.

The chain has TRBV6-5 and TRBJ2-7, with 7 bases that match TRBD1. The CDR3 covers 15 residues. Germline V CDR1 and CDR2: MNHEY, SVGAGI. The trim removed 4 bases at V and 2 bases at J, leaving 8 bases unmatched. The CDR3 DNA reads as TGTGCCAGCAGTTCCCCACGGACAGGTACCTACGAGCAGTACTTC. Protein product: CASSSPRTGTYEQYF.

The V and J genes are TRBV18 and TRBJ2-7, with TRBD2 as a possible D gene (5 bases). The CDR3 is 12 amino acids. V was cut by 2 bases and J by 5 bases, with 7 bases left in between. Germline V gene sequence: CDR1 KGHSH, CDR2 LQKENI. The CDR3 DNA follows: TGTGCCAGCTCACCAGGGAGTCACGAGCAGTACTTC. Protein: CASSPGSHEQYF.